Sequencing of this T cell receptor (beta chain) was carried out in a study of response to subunit inactivated influenza vaccine. This clonotype appeared many times. Via MiXCR, TCRdb re-called the RT-PCR reads, giving one row per CDR3 protein. Among fewer than 800,000 distinct CDR3 sequences listed, roughly 14% were seen once. The CDR3 runs to 14 residues. Germline CDR1 is LGHNA and CDR2 is YNFKEQ. The V gene lost 3 bases and the J gene lost 6 bases, with 11 bases spanning the gap. The sample was PBMCs from blood, taken 11 to 12 days after vaccination. The origin of this receptor is a man aged 45 to 65 who received an inactivated influenza vaccine. The chain combines TRBV4-2 with TRBJ2-2, with unresolved D. CDR3 sequence: CASSHDRWAGELFF. In DNA form, the CDR3 reads TGTGCCAGCAGCCATGACCGATGGGCCGGGGAGCTGTTTTTT.